The 5 T cell receptor beta chains listed next were all sequenced from one sample in a study of T-cell reconstitution after alpha-beta-depleted transplantation in children (TCRdb year 2016). Interpreted using the paper, the treatment or condition label stands for: allogeneic hematopoietic cell transplantation with graft depleted of TCRalphabeta T cells and CD19 B cells. Libraries were made using PCR. The sequencer was an Illumina HiSeq 2500. Molecular barcoding was employed in the preparation of TCR libraries, with unique molecular identifiers being used to normalize TCRbeta repertoire quantification. Through fastp at Q25 and MiXCR, TCRdb rebuilt clones from the public reads, retaining in-frame beta chains. Rows with a matching CDR3 protein are joined into one entry that keeps the most common DNA and genes. This sample comprises some 460,000 distinct CDR3 sequences, about 17% of them detected only once. 25% to 35% of the sample belongs to the ten largest clones.

The specimen comprised PBMCs, mostly from graft donor cells, sampled 360 days after TCRalphabeta/CD19-depleted stem cell transplant. Every receptor here comes from a boy less than two years old who had a stem cell transplant for Wiskott-Aldrich syndrome, so the T cells may come from the graft donor.

This clonotype was detected only a few times. The V call is TRBV7-7, the J call TRBJ2-5; 8 bases are shared with TRBD1. The CDR3 loop spans 14 amino acids. After removal of 9 bases from V and 5 bases from J, the junction contained 11 bases not matched to a gene. Germline CDR1 and CDR2: SSHAT and FNYEAQ (reference sequence). The CDR3 DNA reads TGTGCCAGTTCTGCGGACAGGGTATCGGAGACCCAGTACTTC. Protein sequence: CASSADRVSETQYF.

Only a few counts were recorded for this clonotype. V is TRBV7-9 and J is TRBJ1-2; perhaps TRBD1 as D (6 bases). Germline V gene lookup returns CDR1 SEHNR and CDR2 FQNEAQ (reference sequence). The V and J ends lost 4 bases and 0 bases respectively, with 12 bases between them. The CDR3 spans 15 residues. The CDR3 coding sequence is TGTGCCAGCAGCTCCGGACAGCTGACTAACTATGGCTACACCTTC. This gives the protein CASSSGQLTNYGYTF. The whole variable domain, filled in from reference TRBV7-9 and TRBJ1-2, reads DTGVSQNPRHKITKRGQNVTFRCDPISEHNRLYWYRQTLGQGPEFLTYFQNEAQLEKSRLLSDRFSAERPKGSFSTLEIQRTEQGDSAMYLCASSSGQLTNYGYTFGSGTRLTVV.

This clonotype was picked up many times. V and J are TRBV5-1 and TRBJ2-2, with 8 nucleotides matching TRBD1. Germline V gene sequence: CDR1 SGHRS, CDR2 YFSETQ. CDR3 length: 15 amino acids. Trimming removed 4 bases from V and 2 bases from J; junction bases left unmatched: 4. The DNA for the CDR3 is TGCGCCAGCAGCCCCGGACAGGGTAACACCGGGGAGCTGTTTTTT. Protein sequence: CASSPGQGNTGELFF.

In its sample, this clonotype was seen a few times. It is unclear where the CDR3 begins or ends on the DNA, so no DNA is shown, and the CDR3 is as TCRdb lists it. The chain's CDR3 is CASSAWGKGNTEAFF. The chain uses TRBV21-1 and TRBJ1-1. TRBV21-1 is noted as a pseudogene. The CDR3 has 15 amino acids, counting both end residues.

This clonotype has just a few counts. This chain uses TRBV7-2 with TRBJ2-1, with 9 nucleotides matching TRBD2. CDR1 is SGHTA and CDR2 is FQGNSA in the germline V gene. This CDR3 comprises 19 residues. V trimming: 4 bases; J trimming: 7 bases; junction bases outside the gene matches: 20. CDR3 amino acids: CASSSTSPLAGAAGNEQFF. The CDR3 DNA follows: TGTGCCAGCAGCTCTACTAGCCCCTTAGCGGGAGCCGCCGGAAATGAGCAGTTCTTC.